This is a list of T cell receptor beta chains from one sample in a study of T cell changes during pregnancy in multiple sclerosis. Repertoires were generated with immunoSEQ multiplex PCR, while TCRdb's copy carries only in-frame clones and drops some. The table shows about 100,000 clones, with 90% to 95% occurring only once. The material was peripheral blood, obtained before pregnancy. The source is a female donor with multiple sclerosis, enrolled in a pregnancy study. The CDR3 runs from the conserved cysteine through the conserved F or W. Each record gives: V gene, D gene, J gene, clone size, CDR3 protein, CDR3 DNA. A D gene is named only where the DNA matches it firmly. Clone size is stated in some rows and not others, as once, few, many or a class when expanded.

v_gene: TRBV2; d_gene: .; j_gene: TRBJ2-5; abundance: .; CDR3aa: CASLTAIQTQYF; CDR3nt: TGTGCCAGCCTGACAGCTATTCAGACCCAGTACTTC
v_gene: TRBV6-1; d_gene: .; j_gene: TRBJ2-7; abundance: .; CDR3aa: CASSDASLFYEQYF; CDR3nt: TGTGCCAGCAGTGATGCTAGCCTGTTCTACGAGCAGTACTTC
v_gene: TRBV9; d_gene: TRBD1; j_gene: TRBJ1-4; abundance: .; CDR3aa: CASSVGGQGIEKLFF; CDR3nt: TGTGCCAGCAGCGTAGGCGGACAGGGTATTGAAAAACTGTTTTTT
v_gene: TRBV29-1; d_gene: .; j_gene: TRBJ1-1; abundance: once; CDR3aa: CSSWSSGTEAFF; CDR3nt: TGCAGCTCCTGGAGCAGTGGGACTGAAGCTTTCTTT
v_gene: TRBV7-6; d_gene: TRBD2; j_gene: TRBJ2-7; abundance: .; CDR3aa: CASSPLAGRAYEQYF; CDR3nt: TGTGCCAGCAGCCCCTTAGCGGGAAGAGCATACGAGCAGTACTTC
v_gene: TRBV2; d_gene: .; j_gene: TRBJ1-3; abundance: .; CDR3aa: CASSVDPGPGNTIYF; CDR3nt: TGTGCCAGCAGTGTAGACCCAGGGCCTGGAAACACCATATATTTT
v_gene: TRBV30; d_gene: TRBD2; j_gene: TRBJ2-5; abundance: few; CDR3aa: CAWSRGLAENFQETQYF; CDR3nt: TGTGCCTGGAGTAGAGGGCTAGCGGAGAACTTCCAAGAGACCCAGTACTTC
v_gene: TRBV28; d_gene: .; j_gene: TRBJ1-5; abundance: .; CDR3aa: CASTPPGANQPQHF; CDR3nt: TGTGCCAGCACCCCCCCTGGGGCCAATCAGCCCCAGCATTTT
v_gene: TRBV10-3; d_gene: TRBD1; j_gene: TRBJ2-7; abundance: .; CDR3aa: CAISGGQGAHEQYF; CDR3nt: TGTGCCATCAGTGGAGGGCAGGGGGCTCACGAGCAGTACTTC
v_gene: TRBV5-1; d_gene: .; j_gene: TRBJ1-3; abundance: .; CDR3aa: CASRPTTYSGNTIYF; CDR3nt: TGCGCCAGCAGACCCACCACTTACTCTGGAAACACCATATATTTT
v_gene: TRBV7-8; d_gene: .; j_gene: TRBJ1-3; abundance: .; CDR3aa: CASRTRTGNTIYF; CDR3nt: TGTGCCAGCAGGACAAGGACTGGAAACACCATATATTTT
v_gene: TRBV5-4; d_gene: .; j_gene: TRBJ2-5; abundance: .; CDR3aa: CASSPPGTLETQYF; CDR3nt: TGTGCCAGCAGCCCGCCCGGGACACTGGAGACCCAGTACTTC
v_gene: TRBV5-4; d_gene: TRBD1; j_gene: TRBJ2-2; abundance: .; CDR3aa: CASSYTGVGGELFF; CDR3nt: TGTGCCAGCAGCTATACAGGGGTGGGAGGGGAGCTGTTTTTT
v_gene: TRBV5-1; d_gene: TRBD2; j_gene: TRBJ2-3; abundance: .; CDR3aa: CASSRGGLAGEADTQYF; CDR3nt: TGCGCCAGCAGCCGGGGGGGACTAGCGGGAGAGGCAGATACGCAGTATTTT
v_gene: TRBV6-5; d_gene: TRBD2; j_gene: TRBJ2-3; abundance: .; CDR3aa: CASSLLAGVVGTQYF; CDR3nt: TGTGCCAGCAGCCTACTAGCGGGAGTGGTCGGTACGCAGTATTTT
v_gene: TRBV29-1; d_gene: .; j_gene: TRBJ1-5; abundance: .; CDR3aa: CSARSGGGQPQHF; CDR3nt: TGCAGCGCTCGTAGTGGGGGAGGCCAGCCCCAGCATTTT
v_gene: TRBV4-3; d_gene: TRBD1; j_gene: TRBJ1-4; abundance: .; CDR3aa: CASSPSPQGDEKLFF; CDR3nt: TGCGCCAGCAGCCCCTCCCCGCAGGGGGACGAAAAACTGTTTTTT
v_gene: TRBV9; d_gene: .; j_gene: TRBJ2-7; abundance: .; CDR3aa: CASSARGRGSSYEQYF; CDR3nt: TGTGCCAGCAGCGCGAGAGGGCGCGGTAGCTCCTACGAGCAGTACTTC
v_gene: TRBV6-6; d_gene: .; j_gene: TRBJ1-2; abundance: .; CDR3aa: CASSYALTGLYGYTF; CDR3nt: TGTGCCAGCAGTTACGCCCTGACAGGCCTCTATGGCTACACCTTC
v_gene: TRBV7-9; d_gene: .; j_gene: TRBJ1-1; abundance: .; CDR3aa: CASSLDGTDTEAFF; CDR3nt: TGTGCCAGCAGCTTAGACGGGACTGACACTGAAGCTTTCTTT
v_gene: TRBV5-1; d_gene: TRBD1; j_gene: TRBJ2-7; abundance: .; CDR3aa: CASSLDRGWEQYF; CDR3nt: TGCGCCAGCAGCTTGGACAGGGGCTGGGAGCAGTACTTC
v_gene: TRBV5-1; d_gene: TRBD2; j_gene: TRBJ2-2; abundance: .; CDR3aa: CASSFFGGDTGELFF; CDR3nt: TGCGCCAGCAGCTTCTTTGGGGGGGACACCGGGGAGCTGTTTTTT
v_gene: TRBV13; d_gene: TRBD2; j_gene: TRBJ2-1; abundance: .; CDR3aa: CASSLGLGYNEQFF; CDR3nt: TGTGCCAGCAGCCTTGGACTAGGGTACAATGAGCAGTTCTTC
v_gene: TRBV7-2; d_gene: .; j_gene: TRBJ2-1; abundance: once; CDR3aa: CASRTLGGNEQFF; CDR3nt: TGTGCCAGCAGGACCCTAGGGGGCAATGAGCAGTTCTTC
v_gene: TRBV7-9; d_gene: .; j_gene: TRBJ2-1; abundance: .; CDR3aa: CASSRTIIAGFF; CDR3nt: TGTGCCAGCAGCCGCACGATCATCGCGGGGTTCTTC
v_gene: TRBV5-6; d_gene: TRBD2; j_gene: TRBJ2-1; abundance: .; CDR3aa: CASSLSLIAGAGGSEQFF; CDR3nt: TGTGCCAGCAGCTTGTCGCTGATAGCGGGAGCCGGAGGGAGTGAGCAGTTCTTC
v_gene: TRBV7-3; d_gene: TRBD1; j_gene: TRBJ2-1; abundance: .; CDR3aa: CASSTRTGRHEQFF; CDR3nt: TGTGCCAGCAGCACCCGGACAGGGCGCCATGAGCAGTTCTTC
v_gene: TRBV5-6; d_gene: TRBD1; j_gene: TRBJ1-1; abundance: .; CDR3aa: CASSIPGTDTEAFF; CDR3nt: TGTGCCAGCAGCATACCCGGGACAGACACTGAAGCTTTCTTT
v_gene: TRBV27; d_gene: .; j_gene: TRBJ1-2; abundance: .; CDR3aa: CASSLSYGSHYGYTF; CDR3nt: TGTGCCAGCAGTTTATCATACGGGTCACACTATGGCTACACCTTC
v_gene: TRBV5-4; d_gene: TRBD1; j_gene: TRBJ1-2; abundance: .; CDR3aa: CASSFTGTATNYGYTF; CDR3nt: TGTGCCAGCAGCTTTACCGGGACAGCAACCAACTATGGCTACACCTTC
v_gene: TRBV5-8; d_gene: .; j_gene: TRBJ2-7; abundance: .; CDR3aa: CASSSARDNSYEQYF; CDR3nt: TGTGCCAGCAGCTCCGCCCGGGACAATTCCTACGAGCAGTACTTC
v_gene: TRBV19; d_gene: .; j_gene: TRBJ2-7; abundance: once; CDR3aa: CASSPERMSRNYEQYF; CDR3nt: TGTGCCAGTAGTCCCGAACGTATGAGTCGAAACTACGAGCAGTACTTC
v_gene: TRBV13; d_gene: .; j_gene: TRBJ1-1; abundance: .; CDR3aa: CASSSGTAEAFF; CDR3nt: TGTGCCAGCAGCTCAGGTACGGCTGAAGCTTTCTTT